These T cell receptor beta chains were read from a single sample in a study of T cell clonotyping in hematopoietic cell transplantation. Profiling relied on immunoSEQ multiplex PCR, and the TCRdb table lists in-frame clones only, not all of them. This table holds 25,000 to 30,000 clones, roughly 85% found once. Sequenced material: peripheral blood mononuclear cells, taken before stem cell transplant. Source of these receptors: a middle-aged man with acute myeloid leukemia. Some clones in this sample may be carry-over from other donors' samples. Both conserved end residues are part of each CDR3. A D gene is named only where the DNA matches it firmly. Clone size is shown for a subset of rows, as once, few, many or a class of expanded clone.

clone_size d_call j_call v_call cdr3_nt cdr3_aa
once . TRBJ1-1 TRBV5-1 TGCGCCAGCAGCTTCGGGGACACTGAAGCTTTCTTT CASSFGDTEAFF
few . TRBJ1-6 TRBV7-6 TGTGCCAGCAGCTTAAAAGGGGCTGATAATTCACCCCTCCACTTT CASSLKGADNSPLHF
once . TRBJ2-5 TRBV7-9 TGTGCCACCCAGAACGAGACCCAGTACTTC CATQNETQYF
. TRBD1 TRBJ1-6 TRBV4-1 TGCGCCAGCAGCTCCAGGGGGTACGTGGAAAATTCACCCCTCCACTTT CASSSRGYVENSPLHF
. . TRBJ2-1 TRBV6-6 TGTGCCAGCAGTTACAGTCCAGGGAGCTCCTACAATGAGCAGTTCTTC CASSYSPGSSYNEQFF
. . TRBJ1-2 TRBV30 TGTGCCTGGAGTGTACGGGGGGACTATGGCTACACCTTC CAWSVRGDYGYTF
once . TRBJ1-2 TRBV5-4 TGTGCCAGCAGCTTTTCAGGGGCCGGCGGCTACACCTTC CASSFSGAGGYTF
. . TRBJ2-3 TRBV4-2 TGTGCCAGCAGCCCCCAGGGGGGGGAAACAGATACGCAGTATTTT CASSPQGGETDTQYF
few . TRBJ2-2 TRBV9 TGTGCCAGCAGCGTAGCCGGCAGGAACACCGGGGAGCTGTTTTTT CASSVAGRNTGELFF
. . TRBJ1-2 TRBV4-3 TGCGCCAGCAGCCAAGGAACCTATGGCTACACCTTC CASSQGTYGYTF
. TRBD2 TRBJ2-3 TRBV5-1 TGCGCCAGCAGCTTGGGGGGGACTAGCGGGAGTGCAGATACGCAGTATTTT CASSLGGTSGSADTQYF
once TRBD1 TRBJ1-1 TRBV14 TGTGCCAGCAGCCAAGATGGCAGGGGGTTCACTGAAGCTTTCTTT CASSQDGRGFTEAFF